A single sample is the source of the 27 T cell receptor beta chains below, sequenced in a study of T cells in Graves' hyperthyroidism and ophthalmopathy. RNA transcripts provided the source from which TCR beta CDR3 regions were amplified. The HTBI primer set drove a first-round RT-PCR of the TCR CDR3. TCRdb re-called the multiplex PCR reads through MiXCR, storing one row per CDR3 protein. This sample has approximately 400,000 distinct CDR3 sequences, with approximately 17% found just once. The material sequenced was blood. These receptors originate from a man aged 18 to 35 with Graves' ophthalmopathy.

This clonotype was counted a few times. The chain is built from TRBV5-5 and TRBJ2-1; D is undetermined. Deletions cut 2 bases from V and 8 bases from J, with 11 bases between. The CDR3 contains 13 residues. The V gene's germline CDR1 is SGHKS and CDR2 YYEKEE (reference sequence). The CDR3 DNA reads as TGTGCCAGCAGCTTTTGGGATCGTGATGAGCAGTTCTTC. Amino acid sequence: CASSFWDRDEQFF.

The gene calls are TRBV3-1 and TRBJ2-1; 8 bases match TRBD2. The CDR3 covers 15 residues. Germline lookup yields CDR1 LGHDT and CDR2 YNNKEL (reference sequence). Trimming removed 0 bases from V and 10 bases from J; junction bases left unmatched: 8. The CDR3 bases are TGTGCCAGCAGCCAAGATTTAACGGGGGGGCGGGAGCAGTTCTTC. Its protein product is CASSQDLTGGREQFF.

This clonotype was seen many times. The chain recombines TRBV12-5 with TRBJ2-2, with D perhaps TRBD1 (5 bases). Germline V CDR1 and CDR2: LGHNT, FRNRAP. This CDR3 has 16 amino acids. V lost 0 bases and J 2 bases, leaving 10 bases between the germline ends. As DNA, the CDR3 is TGTGCTAGTGGTTTGGTACAGACAGACAACACCGGGGAGCTGTTTTTT. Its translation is CASGLVQTDNTGELFF.

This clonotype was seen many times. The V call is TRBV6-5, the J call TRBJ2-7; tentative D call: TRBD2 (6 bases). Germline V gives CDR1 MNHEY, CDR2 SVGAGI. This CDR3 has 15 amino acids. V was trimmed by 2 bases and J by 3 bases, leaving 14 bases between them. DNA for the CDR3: TGTGCCAGCAGTTACGCACGACTAGTCGGCTACGAGCAGTACTTC. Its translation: CASSYARLVGYEQYF.

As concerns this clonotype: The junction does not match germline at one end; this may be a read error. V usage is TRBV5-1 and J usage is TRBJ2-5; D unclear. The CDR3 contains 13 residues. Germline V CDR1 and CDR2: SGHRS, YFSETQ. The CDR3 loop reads CASSRAPRETQYF. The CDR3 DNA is TGTGCCAGCAGCCGGGCCCCCCGGGAGACCCAGTACTTC. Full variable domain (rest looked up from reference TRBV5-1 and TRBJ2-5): KAGVTQTPRYLIKTRGQQVTLSCSPISGHRSVSWYQQTPGQGLQFLFEYFSETQRNKGNFPGRFSGRQFSNSRSEMNVSTLELGDSALYLCASSRAPRETQYFGPGTRLLVL.

CDR3: CASSQAGLAGLSSYNEQFF. Written as DNA, the CDR3 is TGTGCCAGCAGCCAAGCGGGACTAGCGGGGTTATCCTCCTACAATGAGCAGTTCTTC. V and J are TRBV14 and TRBJ2-1; 13 positions match TRBD2. The length of the CDR3 is 19 residues. V lost 1 base to trimming and J lost 0 bases; unmatched junction nucleotides: 6. CDR1 is SGHDN and CDR2 is FVKESK in the germline V gene.

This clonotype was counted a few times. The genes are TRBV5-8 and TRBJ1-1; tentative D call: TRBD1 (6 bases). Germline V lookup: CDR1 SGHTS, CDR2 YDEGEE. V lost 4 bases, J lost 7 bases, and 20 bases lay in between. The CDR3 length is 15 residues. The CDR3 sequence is CASSPSRGARGEAFF. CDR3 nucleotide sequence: TGTGCCAGCAGCCCCAGTAGGGGGGCGCGTGGTGAAGCTTTCTTT.

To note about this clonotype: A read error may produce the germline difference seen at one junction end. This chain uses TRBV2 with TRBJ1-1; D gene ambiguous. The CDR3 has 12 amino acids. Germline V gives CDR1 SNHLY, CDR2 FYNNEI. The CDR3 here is CASSEIGSIPYF. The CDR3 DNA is TGTGCCAGCAGTGAAATCGGGTCGATCCCCTACTTT.

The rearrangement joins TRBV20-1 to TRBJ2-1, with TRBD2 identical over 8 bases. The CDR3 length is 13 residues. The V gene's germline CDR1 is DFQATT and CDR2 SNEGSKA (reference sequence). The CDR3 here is CNPKAGGGNEQFF. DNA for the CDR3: TGCAACCCTAAGGCGGGGGGTGGCAATGAGCAGTTCTTC.

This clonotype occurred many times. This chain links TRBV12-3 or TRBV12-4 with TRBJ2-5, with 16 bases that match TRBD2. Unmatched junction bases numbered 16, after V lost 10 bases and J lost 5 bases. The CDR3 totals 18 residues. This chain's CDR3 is CATSFEGLAGGRGETQYF. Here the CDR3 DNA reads TGTGCCACCTCATTCGAGGGACTAGCGGGGGGGCGGGGGGAGACCCAGTACTTC.

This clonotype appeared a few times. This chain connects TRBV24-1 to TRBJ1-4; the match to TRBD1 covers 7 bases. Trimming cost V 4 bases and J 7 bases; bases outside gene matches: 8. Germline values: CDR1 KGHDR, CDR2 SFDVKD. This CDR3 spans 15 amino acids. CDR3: CATSEPGGQGEKLFF. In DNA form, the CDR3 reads TGTGCCACCAGTGAACCAGGGGGGCAGGGTGAAAAACTGTTTTTT.

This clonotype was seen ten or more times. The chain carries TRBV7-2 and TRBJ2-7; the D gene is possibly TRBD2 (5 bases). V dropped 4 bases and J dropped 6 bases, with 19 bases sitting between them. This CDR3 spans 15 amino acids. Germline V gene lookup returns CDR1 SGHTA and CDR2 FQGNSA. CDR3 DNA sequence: TGTGCCAGCAGCTCTGGATTTGTCGGGGTCTTCGAGCAGTACTTC. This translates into CASSSGFVGVFEQYF.

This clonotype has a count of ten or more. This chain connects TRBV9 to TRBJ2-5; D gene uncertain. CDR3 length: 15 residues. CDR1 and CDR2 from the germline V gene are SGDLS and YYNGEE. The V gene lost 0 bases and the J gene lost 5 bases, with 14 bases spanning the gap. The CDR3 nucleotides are TGTGCCAGCAGCGTAGGAGGCAGAGTAGGCGAGACCCAGTACTTC. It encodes CASSVGGRVGETQYF.

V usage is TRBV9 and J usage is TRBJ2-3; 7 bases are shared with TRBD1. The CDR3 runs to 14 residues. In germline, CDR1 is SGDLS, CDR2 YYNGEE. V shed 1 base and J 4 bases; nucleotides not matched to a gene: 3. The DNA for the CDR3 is TGTGCCAGCAGCGTAACTACAGGGGCAGATACGCAGTATTTT. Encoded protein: CASSVTTGADTQYF.

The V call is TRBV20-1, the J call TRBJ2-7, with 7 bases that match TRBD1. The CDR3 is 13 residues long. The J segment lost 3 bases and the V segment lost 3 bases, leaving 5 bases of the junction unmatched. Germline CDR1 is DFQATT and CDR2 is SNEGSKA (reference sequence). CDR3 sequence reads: CSARRQGDYEQYF. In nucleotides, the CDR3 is TGCAGTGCTAGGAGACAGGGAGACTACGAGCAGTACTTC.

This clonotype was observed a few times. CDR3 nucleotides: TGTGCCAGCAGCTCCGGACTAGCGGGGGGGCCCACAGATACGCAGTATTTT. Amino acids: CASSSGLAGGPTDTQYF. The chain is built from TRBV7-3 and TRBJ2-3; TRBD2 agrees at 15 bases. Germline V gene data show CDR1 as SGHTA and CDR2 as FQGTGA. The CDR3 has 17 residues. After removal of 4 bases from V and 2 bases from J, the junction contained 4 bases not matched to a gene.

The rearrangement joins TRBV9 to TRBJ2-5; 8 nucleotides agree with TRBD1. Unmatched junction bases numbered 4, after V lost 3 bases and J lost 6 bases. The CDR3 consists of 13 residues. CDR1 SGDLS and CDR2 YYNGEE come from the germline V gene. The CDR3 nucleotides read TGTGCCAGCAGCGGTGACAGGGGTAAGACCCAGTACTTC. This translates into CASSGDRGKTQYF.

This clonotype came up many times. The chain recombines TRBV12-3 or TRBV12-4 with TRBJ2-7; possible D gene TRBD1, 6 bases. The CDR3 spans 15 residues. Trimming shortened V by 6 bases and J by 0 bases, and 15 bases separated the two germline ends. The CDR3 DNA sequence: TGTGCCAGCAGGACCGGGACATCCCGCTCCTACGAGCAGTACTTC. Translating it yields CASRTGTSRSYEQYF.

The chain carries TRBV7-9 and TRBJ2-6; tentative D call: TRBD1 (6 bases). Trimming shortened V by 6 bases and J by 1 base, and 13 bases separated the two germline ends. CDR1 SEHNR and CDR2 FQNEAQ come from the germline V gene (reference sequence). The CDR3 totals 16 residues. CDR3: CASSLPTGSGANVLTF. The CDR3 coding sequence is TGTGCCAGCAGTCTACCCACAGGGTCTGGGGCCAACGTCCTGACTTTC.

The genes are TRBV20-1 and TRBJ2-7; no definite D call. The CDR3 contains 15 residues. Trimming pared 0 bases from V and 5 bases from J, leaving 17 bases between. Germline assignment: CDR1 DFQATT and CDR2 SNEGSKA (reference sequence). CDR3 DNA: TGCAGTGCTAGAGACCTCATCGCGACTCTCGACGAGCAGTACTTC. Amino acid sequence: CSARDLIATLDEQYF.

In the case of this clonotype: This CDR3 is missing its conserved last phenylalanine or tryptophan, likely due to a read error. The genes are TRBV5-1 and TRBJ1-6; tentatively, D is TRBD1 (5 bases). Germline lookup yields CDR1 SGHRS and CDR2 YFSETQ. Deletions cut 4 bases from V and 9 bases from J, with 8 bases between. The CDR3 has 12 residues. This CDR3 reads CASSEGSSPLHL. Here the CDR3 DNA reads TGCGCCAGCAGCGAGGGGAGTTCACCCCTCCACCTT.

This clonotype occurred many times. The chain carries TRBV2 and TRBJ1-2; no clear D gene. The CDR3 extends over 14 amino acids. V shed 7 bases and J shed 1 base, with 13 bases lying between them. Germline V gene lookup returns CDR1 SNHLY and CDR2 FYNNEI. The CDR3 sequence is CASTGIRGNYGYTF. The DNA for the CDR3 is TGTGCCAGCACCGGGATTCGCGGTAACTATGGCTACACCTTC.

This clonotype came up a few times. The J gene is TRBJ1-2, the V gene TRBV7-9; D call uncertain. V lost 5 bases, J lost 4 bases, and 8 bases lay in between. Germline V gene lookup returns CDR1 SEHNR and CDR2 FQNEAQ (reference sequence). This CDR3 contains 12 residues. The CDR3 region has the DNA TGTGCCAGCAGCGGATCTTTCTATGGCTACACCTTC. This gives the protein CASSGSFYGYTF.

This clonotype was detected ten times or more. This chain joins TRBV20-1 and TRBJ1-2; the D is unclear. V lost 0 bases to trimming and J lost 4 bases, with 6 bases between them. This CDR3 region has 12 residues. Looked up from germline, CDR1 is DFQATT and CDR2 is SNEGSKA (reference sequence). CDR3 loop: CSAREDPYGYTF. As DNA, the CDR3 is TGCAGTGCTAGAGAGGACCCCTATGGCTACACCTTC.

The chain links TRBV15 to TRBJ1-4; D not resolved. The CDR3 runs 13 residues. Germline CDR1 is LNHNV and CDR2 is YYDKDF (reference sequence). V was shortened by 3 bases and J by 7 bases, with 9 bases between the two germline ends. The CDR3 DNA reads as TGTGCCACCAGCAGGGGCCGGGGTGAAAAACTGTTTTTT. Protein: CATSRGRGEKLFF.

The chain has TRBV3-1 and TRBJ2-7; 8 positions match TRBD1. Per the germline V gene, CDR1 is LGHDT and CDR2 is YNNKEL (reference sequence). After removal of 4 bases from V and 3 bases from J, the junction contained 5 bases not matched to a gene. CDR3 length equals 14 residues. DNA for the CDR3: TGTGCCAGCAGCCCTTCACAGGGGGTCTACGAGCAGTACTTC. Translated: CASSPSQGVYEQYF.

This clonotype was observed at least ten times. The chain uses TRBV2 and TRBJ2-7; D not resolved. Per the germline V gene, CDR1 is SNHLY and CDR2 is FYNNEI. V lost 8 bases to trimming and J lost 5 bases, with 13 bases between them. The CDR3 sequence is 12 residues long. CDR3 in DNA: TGTGCCAGCCGGCCGTTAGTAAACGAGCAGTACTTC. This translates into CASRPLVNEQYF.